These 10 T cell receptor beta chains originate from one sample sequenced in a study of graft-versus-host responses after intestinal transplantation. No antigen has been identified for these receptors. The repertoire was sequenced with immunoSEQ multiplex PCR; TCRdb's copy has only in-frame clones and lacks some. The table includes around 120,000 clones, roughly 93% detected once. Sequencing was performed on unstimulated CD4+ T cells sorted from spleen or lymph node cells, taken before intestinal transplant. These receptors all come from a human donor who received an intestinal transplant.

The rearrangement uses TRBV29-1 and TRBJ2-1; 8 bases fit TRBD2. This CDR3 is 13 amino acids long. Losses at the gene ends were 7 bases for V and 7 bases for J; bases not matched to a gene: 9. The germline V gene encodes CDR1 SQVTM and CDR2 ANQGSEA. The CDR3 region has the DNA TGCAGCGCTAGAAGCGGGAGTGGGAATGAGCAGTTCTTC. Its protein product is CSARSGSGNEQFF.

The chain employs TRBV5-1 and TRBJ2-2, with TRBD2 matching over 13 bases. The length of the CDR3 is 17 residues. Germline trimming cut 4 bases from V and 2 bases from J; bases unmatched to any gene: 5. CDR1 SGHRS and CDR2 YFSETQ come from the germline V gene. CDR3 sequence: CASSPGLAGVNTGELFF. In DNA, the CDR3 is TGCGCCAGCAGCCCTGGACTAGCGGGAGTTAACACCGGGGAGCTGTTTTTT.

This clone was found a few times. The chain employs TRBV5-1 and TRBJ2-7; 9 bases agree with TRBD2. Losses at the gene ends were 4 bases for V and 2 bases for J; bases not matched to a gene: 10. Germline V gene sequence: CDR1 SGHRS, CDR2 YFSETQ. This CDR3 is built from 16 residues. CDR3 sequence: CASSLGGSGRTYEQYF. CDR3 DNA sequence: TGCGCCAGCAGCCTGGGTGGGAGCGGGAGGACCTACGAGCAGTACTTC. Full variable domain (rest looked up from reference TRBV5-1 and TRBJ2-7): KAGVTQTPRYLIKTRGQQVTLSCSPISGHRSVSWYQQTPGQGLQFLFEYFSETQRNKGNFPGRFSGRQFSNSRSEMNVSTLELGDSALYLCASSLGGSGRTYEQYFGPGTRLTVT.

This clone was seen a single time. The rearrangement uses TRBV19 and TRBJ2-7; tentatively, D is TRBD1 (6 bases). The CDR3 loop spans 16 amino acids. Trimming left V 5 bases short and J 2 bases short, with 19 bases between. Germline V lookup: CDR1 LNHDA, CDR2 SQIVND (reference sequence). The CDR3 nucleotides read TGTGCCAGTAGTCCAACCCCCTCGACAGGTACCTACGAGCAGTACTTC. It is translated as CASSPTPSTGTYEQYF.

The chain joins TRBV28 to TRBJ2-7, with D tentatively TRBD2 (5 bases). Germline-derived CDR1 and CDR2 are MDHEN and SYDVKM. The V end lost 3 bases, the J end lost 5 bases, and 14 bases lay between the germline ends. The CDR3 is made up of 14 amino acids. CDR3 bases: TGTGCCAGCAGTTTGCCCCTAAAGGGAGACGAGCAGTACTTC. It encodes CASSLPLKGDEQYF.

This rearrangement joins TRBV6-5 to TRBJ2-1; D possibly corresponds to TRBD1 (6 bases). The CDR3 totals 15 residues. Trimming pared 7 bases from V and 2 bases from J, leaving 15 bases between. Germline V gene sequence: CDR1 MNHEY, CDR2 SVGAGI. The CDR3 bases are TGTGCCAGCACCCTTGACAGGTCAGCCTACAATGAGCAGTTCTTC. Protein: CASTLDRSAYNEQFF.

V and J are TRBV11-2 and TRBJ2-7, with 10 bases matching TRBD2. In germline, CDR1 is SGHAT, CDR2 FQNNGV. V lost 5 bases to trimming and J lost 2 bases; unmatched junction nucleotides: 12. The CDR3 loop spans 17 amino acids. Here the CDR3 DNA reads TGTGCCAGCAGCCGCGTCGGGGGGACTAGCGAGACCTACGAGCAGTACTTC. This codes for CASSRVGGTSETYEQYF.

This chain joins TRBV28 and TRBJ2-6; unclear D gene. The CDR3 has 16 residues. V was pared by 2 bases and J by 4 bases, with 12 bases between. Germline values: CDR1 MDHEN, CDR2 SYDVKM. The CDR3 region is CASSLSSGEGANVLTF. In DNA, the CDR3 is TGTGCCAGCAGTTTAAGTTCGGGCGAAGGGGCCAACGTCCTGACTTTC.

The genes are TRBV18 and TRBJ1-2; tentative D call: TRBD1 (5 bases). Deletions cut 0 bases from V and 3 bases from J, with 5 bases between. The CDR3 loop spans 13 amino acids. Germline lookup yields CDR1 KGHSH and CDR2 LQKENI. CDR3 region: CASSPPGHYGYTF. The CDR3 DNA reads TGTGCCAGCTCACCACCGGGACACTATGGCTACACCTTC.

The chain combines TRBV5-6 with TRBJ2-7, with D possibly TRBD1 on 5 matching bases. The ends were cut back, 1 base at V and 4 bases at J, with 9 bases in the middle. CDR1 and CDR2 from the germline V gene are SGHDT and YYEEEE. This CDR3 comprises 13 residues. CDR3 sequence: CASSLLGDYEQYF. In DNA, the CDR3 is TGTGCCAGCAGCTTGCTAGGGGATTACGAGCAGTACTTC.